The present T cell receptor (beta chain) was sequenced within a study of beta chain features in type 1 diabetes. Study-wide results and limits: TCRB CDR3 length was moderately but significantly reduced in all four CD4+ subsets of Type 1 diabetes patients.

Sequencing targeted expressed TCRB transcripts, as all isolated RNA had been reverse transcribed. Method: immunoSEQ multiplex PCR; TCRdb's copy keeps in-frame clones and lacks some. In the table there are some 200,000 clones, 16% of which are singletons. Turning to this clone: The antigen is undetermined.

The single heparinised draw taken from each donor contained about 120 mL of blood on average. This clonotype was sampled from a man younger than 45 with type 1 diabetes. The sample was naive CD4+ T cells from blood.

CDR3 DNA: TGTGCCAGCAGCTTAACAGTGCGCGGGGAGCAGTTCTTC. Protein sequence: CASSLTVRGEQFF. The gene calls are TRBV7-3 and TRBJ2-1; a possible D gene is TRBD2 (5 bases). CDR1 and CDR2 from the germline V gene are SGHTA and FQGTGA. V was pared by 0 bases and J by 10 bases, with 10 bases between. CDR3 size: 13 residues. Full variable domain (rest looked up from reference TRBV7-3 and TRBJ2-1): GAGVSQTPSNKVTEKGKYVELRCDPISGHTALYWYRQSLGQGPEFLIYFQGTGAADDSGLPNDRFFAVRPEGSVSTLKIQRTERGDSAVYLCASSLTVRGEQFFGPGTRLTVL.